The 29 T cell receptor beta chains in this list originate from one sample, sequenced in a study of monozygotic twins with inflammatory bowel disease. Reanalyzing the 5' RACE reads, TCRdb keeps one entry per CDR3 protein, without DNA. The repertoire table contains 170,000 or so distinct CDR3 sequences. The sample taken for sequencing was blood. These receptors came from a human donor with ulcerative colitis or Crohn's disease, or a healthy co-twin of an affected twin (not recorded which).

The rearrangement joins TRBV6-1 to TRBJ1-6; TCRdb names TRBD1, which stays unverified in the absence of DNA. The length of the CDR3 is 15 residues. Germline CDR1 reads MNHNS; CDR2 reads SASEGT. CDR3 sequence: CASSAGNGGYSPLHF.

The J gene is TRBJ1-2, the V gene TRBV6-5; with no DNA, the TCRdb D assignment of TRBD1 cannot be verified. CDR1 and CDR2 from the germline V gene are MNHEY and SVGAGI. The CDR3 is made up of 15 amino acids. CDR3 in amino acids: CASSYSSKPGDGYTF.

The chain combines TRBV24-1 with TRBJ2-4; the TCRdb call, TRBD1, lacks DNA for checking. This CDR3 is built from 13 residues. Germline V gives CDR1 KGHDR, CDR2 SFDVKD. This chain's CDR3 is CATSEGGANIQYF.

CDR3 in amino acids: CASSPPSPNQPQHF. The V and J genes are TRBV6-6 and TRBJ1-5; TCRdb's D gene call, TRBD1, goes unchecked for lack of DNA. Germline V gives CDR1 MNHNY, CDR2 SVGAGI (reference sequence). The CDR3 extends over 14 amino acids.

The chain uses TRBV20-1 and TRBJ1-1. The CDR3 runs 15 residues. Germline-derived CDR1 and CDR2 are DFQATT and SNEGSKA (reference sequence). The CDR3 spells CSARDPGRLNTEAFF.

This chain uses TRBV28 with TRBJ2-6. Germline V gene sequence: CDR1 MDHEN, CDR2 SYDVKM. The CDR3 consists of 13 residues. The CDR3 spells CASSLNSANVLTF.

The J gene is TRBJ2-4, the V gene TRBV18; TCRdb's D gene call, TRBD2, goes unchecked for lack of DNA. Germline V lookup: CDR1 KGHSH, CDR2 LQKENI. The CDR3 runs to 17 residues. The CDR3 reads CASSPLQGSLAKNIQYF.

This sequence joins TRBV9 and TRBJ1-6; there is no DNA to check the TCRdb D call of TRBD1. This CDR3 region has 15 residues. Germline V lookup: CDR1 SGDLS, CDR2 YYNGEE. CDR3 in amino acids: CASSPGPADNSPLHF.

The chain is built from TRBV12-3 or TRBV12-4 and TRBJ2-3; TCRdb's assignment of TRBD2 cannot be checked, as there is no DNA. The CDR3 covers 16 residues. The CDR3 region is CASSQGLAGFTDTQYF.

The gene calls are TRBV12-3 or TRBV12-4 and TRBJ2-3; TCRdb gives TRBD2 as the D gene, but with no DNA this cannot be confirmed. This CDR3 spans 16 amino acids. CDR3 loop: CASSLGTGGETDTQYF.

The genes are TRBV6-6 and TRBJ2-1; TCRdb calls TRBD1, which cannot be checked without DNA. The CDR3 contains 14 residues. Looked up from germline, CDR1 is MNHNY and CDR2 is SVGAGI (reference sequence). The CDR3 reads CASSFPPPGEEQFF.

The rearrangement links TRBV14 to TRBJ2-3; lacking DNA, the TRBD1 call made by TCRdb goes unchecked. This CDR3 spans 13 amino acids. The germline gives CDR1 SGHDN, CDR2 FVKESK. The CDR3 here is CASSPRGRDTQYF.

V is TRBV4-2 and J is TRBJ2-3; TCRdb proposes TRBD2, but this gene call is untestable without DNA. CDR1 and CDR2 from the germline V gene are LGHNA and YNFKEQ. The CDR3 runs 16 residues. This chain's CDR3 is CASSEGTSSSGDTQYF.

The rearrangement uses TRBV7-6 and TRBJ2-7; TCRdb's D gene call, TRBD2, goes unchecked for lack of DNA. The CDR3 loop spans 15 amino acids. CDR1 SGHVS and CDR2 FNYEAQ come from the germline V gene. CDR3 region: CASSLVAGGVYEQYF.

The CDR3 loop is CASSGLAAFTGELFF. The chain carries TRBV5-1 and TRBJ2-2; the TCRdb D gene call, TRBD2, has no DNA to confirm it. Looked up from germline, CDR1 is SGHRS and CDR2 is YFSETQ. There are 15 residues in the CDR3.

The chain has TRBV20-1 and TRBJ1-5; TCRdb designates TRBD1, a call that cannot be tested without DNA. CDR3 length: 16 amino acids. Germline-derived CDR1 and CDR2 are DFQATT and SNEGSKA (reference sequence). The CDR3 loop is CSARDNSPRRSQPQHF.

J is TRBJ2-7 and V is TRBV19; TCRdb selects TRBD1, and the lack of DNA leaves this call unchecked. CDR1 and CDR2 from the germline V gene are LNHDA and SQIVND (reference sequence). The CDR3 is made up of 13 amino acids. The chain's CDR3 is CASSITGVYEQYF. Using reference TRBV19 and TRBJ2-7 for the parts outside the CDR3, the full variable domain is DGGITQSPKYLFRKEGQNVTLSCEQNLNHDAMYWYRQDPGQGLRLIYYSQIVNDFQKGDIAEGYSVSREKKESFPLTVTSAQKNPTAFYLCASSITGVYEQYFGPGTRLTVT.

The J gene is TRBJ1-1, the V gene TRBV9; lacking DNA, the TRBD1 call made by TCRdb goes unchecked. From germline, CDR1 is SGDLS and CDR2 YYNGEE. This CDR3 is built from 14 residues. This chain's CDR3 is CASSVRPHGTEAFF.

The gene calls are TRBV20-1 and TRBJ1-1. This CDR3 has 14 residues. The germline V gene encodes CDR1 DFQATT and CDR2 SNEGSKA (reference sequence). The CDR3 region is CSASSGAMNTEAFF.

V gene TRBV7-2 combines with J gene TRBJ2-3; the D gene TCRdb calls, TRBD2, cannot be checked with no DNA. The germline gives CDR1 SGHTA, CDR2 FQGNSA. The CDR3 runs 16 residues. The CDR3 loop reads CASSALSGGRTDTQYF.

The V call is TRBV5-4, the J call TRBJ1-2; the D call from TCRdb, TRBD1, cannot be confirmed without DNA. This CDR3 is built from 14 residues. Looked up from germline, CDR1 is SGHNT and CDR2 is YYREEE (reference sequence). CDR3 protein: CASSIDRGYYGYTF. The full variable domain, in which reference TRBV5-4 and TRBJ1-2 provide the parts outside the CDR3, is ETGVTQSPTHLIKTRGQQVTLRCSSQSGHNTVSWYQQALGQGPQFIFQYYREEENGRGNFPPRFSGLQFPNYSSELNVNALELDDSALYLCASSIDRGYYGYTFGSGTRLTVV.

The CDR3 spells CSAPLVPSYEQYF. The V call is TRBV20-1, the J call TRBJ2-7; the D gene TCRdb calls, TRBD2, cannot be checked with no DNA. This CDR3 has 13 amino acids. The germline V gene encodes CDR1 DFQATT and CDR2 SNEGSKA (reference sequence).

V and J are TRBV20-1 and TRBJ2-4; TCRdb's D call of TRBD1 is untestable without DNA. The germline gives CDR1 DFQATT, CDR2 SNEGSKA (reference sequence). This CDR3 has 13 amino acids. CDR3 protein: CSAHRDTKNIQYF.

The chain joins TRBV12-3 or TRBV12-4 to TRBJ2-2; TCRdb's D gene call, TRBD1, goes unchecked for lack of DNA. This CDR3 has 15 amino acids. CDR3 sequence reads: CASSLGSHRAGELFF.

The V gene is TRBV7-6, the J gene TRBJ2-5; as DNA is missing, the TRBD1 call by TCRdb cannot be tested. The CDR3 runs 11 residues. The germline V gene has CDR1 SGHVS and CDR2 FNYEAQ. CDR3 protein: CASTLTGSQYF.

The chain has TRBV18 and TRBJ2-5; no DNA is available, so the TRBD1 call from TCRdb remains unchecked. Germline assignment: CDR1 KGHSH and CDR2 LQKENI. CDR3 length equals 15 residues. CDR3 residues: CASSPWTGGSETQYF. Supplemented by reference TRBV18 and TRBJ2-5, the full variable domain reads NAGVMQNPRHLVRRRGQEARLRCSPMKGHSHVYWYRQLPEEGLKFMVYLQKENIIDESGMPKERFSAEFPKEGPSILRIQQVVRGDSAAYFCASSPWTGGSETQYFGPGTRLLVL.

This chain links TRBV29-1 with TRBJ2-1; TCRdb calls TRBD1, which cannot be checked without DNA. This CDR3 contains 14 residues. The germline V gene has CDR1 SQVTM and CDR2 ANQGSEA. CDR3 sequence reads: CSVEDLNTLGEQFF.

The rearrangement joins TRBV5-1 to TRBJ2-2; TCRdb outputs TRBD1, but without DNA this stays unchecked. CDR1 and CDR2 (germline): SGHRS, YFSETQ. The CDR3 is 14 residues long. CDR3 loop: CASSLVPGTGELFF.

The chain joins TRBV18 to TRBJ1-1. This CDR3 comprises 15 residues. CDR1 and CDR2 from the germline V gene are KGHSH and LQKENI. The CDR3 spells CASSPYLLMNTEAFF.